Listed below are T cell receptor beta chains from one sample, sequenced in a study of T cells in Graves' hyperthyroidism and ophthalmopathy. TCRdb independently ran MiXCR on the multiplex PCR reads; one entry per CDR3 protein. Counted here are a few hundred thousand distinct CDR3 sequences, roughly an eighth occurring once; the ten biggest clones make up more than 4.5%. The sequenced sample consisted of blood. The receptors originated from a woman aged 18-35 years with Graves' hyperthyroidism. Both conserved end residues are part of each CDR3. D genes are given only for firm matches. Not every row has a clone size; where given, it reads once, few, many or a size class.

>TRBV5-5|TRBJ2-7|many|.
CASSRSGPAYEQYF
TGTGCCAGCAGCCGAAGCGGACCCGCCTACGAGCAGTACTTC
>TRBV6-1|TRBJ2-7|many|.
CASSGHFSEGDYEQYF
TGTGCCAGCAGTGGACACTTCTCGGAGGGGGACTACGAGCAGTACTTC
>TRBV20-1|TRBJ1-1|many|.
CSATIGGTEAFF
TGCAGTGCGACGATAGGGGGCACTGAAGCTTTCTTT
>TRBV4-3|TRBJ2-3|many|.
CASSPTSGGQDTQYF
TGCGCCAGCAGCCCGACTTCGGGGGGCCAAGATACGCAGTATTTT
>TRBV12-3/TRBV12-4|TRBJ1-2|many|.
CASRTRGGANYGYTF
TGTGCCAGCAGGACCCGGGGGGGCGCTAACTATGGCTACACCTTC
>TRBV6-1|TRBJ2-7|.|.
CASSPSGSRTYEQYF
TGTGCCAGCAGCCCCTCCGGCAGCCGTACCTACGAGCAGTACTTC
>TRBV4-2|TRBJ2-5|.|.
CASSQGAGNQETQYF
TGTGCCAGCAGCCAAGGGGCGGGGAACCAAGAGACCCAGTACTTC
>TRBV11-3|TRBJ2-5|many|.
CASSPNFQETQYF
TGTGCCAGCAGCCCCAATTTCCAAGAGACCCAGTACTTC
>TRBV9|TRBJ2-5|few|.
CASSVDPPGQKKETQYF
TGTGCCAGCAGCGTAGATCCGCCCGGACAGAAGAAAGAGACCCAGTACTTC
>TRBV5-1|TRBJ2-5|many|TRBD2
CASNSFSSGRDQETQYF
TGCGCCAGCAATTCCTTCTCAAGCGGGAGGGACCAAGAGACCCAGTACTTC
>TRBV15|TRBJ2-7|.|.
CATSREFGGHEQYF
TGTGCCACCAGCAGAGAGTTTGGGGGTCACGAGCAGTACTTC
>TRBV2|TRBJ2-2|few|TRBD2
CASSPTSGRPSTGELFF
TGTGCCAGCAGCCCGACTAGCGGGAGGCCGAGCACCGGGGAGCTGTTTTTT
>TRBV19|TRBJ2-5|few|.
CASSKTTGALQETQYF
TGTGCCAGTAGTAAGACGACAGGAGCTCTACAAGAGACCCAGTACTTC
>TRBV28|TRBJ1-4|many|.
CASSSPTVNEKLFF
TGTGCCAGCAGTTCTCCGACAGTAAATGAAAAACTGTTTTTT
>TRBV12-3/TRBV12-4|TRBJ1-1|few|.
CASSSHNQGLAFF
TGTGCCAGCAGTTCCCATAACCAGGGATTAGCTTTCTTT
>TRBV12-3/TRBV12-4|TRBJ2-2|many|TRBD2
CASSLGSSGSSGTGELFF
TGTGCCAGCAGTTTAGGTTCTAGCGGGAGTTCGGGCACCGGGGAGCTGTTTTTT
>TRBV3-1|TRBJ1-2|many|.
CASNNQGSGYTF
TGTGCCAGCAACAACCAGGGAAGCGGCTACACCTTC
>TRBV6-2/TRBV6-3|TRBJ2-1|many|TRBD2
CASSGGTSGERSYNEQFF
TGTGCCAGCAGTGGAGGGACTAGCGGGGAACGCTCCTACAATGAGCAGTTCTTC
>TRBV6-1|TRBJ1-1|many|.
CASSDPGARNTEAFF
TGTGCCAGCAGTGATCCAGGGGCTCGGAACACTGAAGCTTTCTTT
>TRBV30|TRBJ2-7|.|.
CAWSPRTARTTYYEQYF
TGTGCCTGGAGTCCAAGGACAGCCCGAACCACATACTACGAGCAGTACTTC
>TRBV12-3/TRBV12-4|TRBJ2-2|many|TRBD2
CASSLSRLAAGELFF
TGTGCCAGCAGTTTATCAAGGCTAGCGGCCGGGGAGCTGTTTTTT
>TRBV6-2/TRBV6-3|TRBJ2-1|.|.
CASRGGLSYNEQFF
TGTGCCAGCAGAGGAGGACTCTCCTACAATGAGCAGTTCTTC
>TRBV15|TRBJ1-1|.|.
CATRVAPRDTEAFF
TGTGCCACCCGAGTCGCCCCGAGGGACACTGAAGCTTTCTTT
>TRBV7-9|TRBJ2-7|many|.
CASSDTRAGEHSYEQYF
TGTGCCAGCAGCGATACTAGAGCCGGGGAACACTCCTACGAGCAGTACTTC
>TRBV7-3|TRBJ1-2|few|.
CASSITGNYGYAF
TGTGCCAGCAGTATTACAGGGAACTATGGCTACGCCTTC
>TRBV18|TRBJ1-3|.|.
CASSPQISGNTIYF
TGTGCCAGCTCACCACAAATTTCTGGAAACACCATATATTTT
>TRBV7-7|TRBJ2-2|.|TRBD2
CASSFRGSGGTGELFF
TGTGCTAGCAGCTTTCGCGGGAGTGGGGGCACCGGGGAGCTGTTTTTT
>TRBV6-1|TRBJ1-1|few|.
CASSYTDSYSEAFF
TGTGCCAGCAGTTACACAGACAGTTACTCTGAAGCTTTCTTT
>TRBV6-2/TRBV6-3|TRBJ2-7|many|.
CASRPGFNGYEQYF
TGTGCCAGCAGGCCGGGGTTTAACGGCTACGAGCAGTACTTC
>TRBV5-1|TRBJ2-7|many|TRBD1
CASSLEGGGYEQYF
TGCGCCAGCAGCTTGGAAGGGGGCGGCTACGAGCAGTACTTC
>TRBV6-1|TRBJ2-5|few|.
CASSVQGGGETQYF
TGTGCCAGCAGTGTCCAGGGGGGGGGGGAGACCCAGTACTTC
>TRBV5-1|TRBJ1-6|many|TRBD1
CASSFETGVDSPLHF
TGCGCCAGCAGCTTCGAGACAGGGGTCGATTCACCCCTCCACTTT
>TRBV28|TRBJ2-5|many|TRBD2
CASSLTGTSFQTQYF
TGTGCCAGCAGTCTGACCGGGACTAGCTTTCAGACCCAGTACTTC
>TRBV6-1|TRBJ2-5|many|.
CASSNVLAQETQYF
TGTGCCAGCAGTAACGTACTGGCCCAAGAGACCCAGTACTTC
>TRBV7-2|TRBJ1-4|many|TRBD1
CASSSTGGGEKLFF
TGTGCCAGCAGCTCGACAGGGGGGGGAGAAAAACTGTTTTTT
>TRBV28|TRBJ2-1|few|TRBD2
CANNLAGPFDEQFF
TGTGCCAACAACCTAGCGGGGCCATTCGATGAGCAGTTCTTC
>TRBV7-8|TRBJ1-5|many|.
CASSSSRVANQPQHF
TGTGCCAGCAGTTCCTCACGGGTAGCAAATCAGCCCCAGCATTTT
>TRBV9|TRBJ1-2|many|TRBD1
CASSVEDRGNYGYTF
TGTGCCAGCAGCGTAGAGGACAGGGGAAATTATGGCTACACCTTC
>TRBV5-1|TRBJ2-7|many|.
CASSLDLPQDEQYF
TGCGCCAGCAGCTTGGACCTGCCTCAGGATGAGCAGTACTTC
>TRBV12-3/TRBV12-4|TRBJ1-2|many|.
CASSLDSWAQVPSYGYTF
TGTGCCAGCAGTTTAGATAGCTGGGCACAGGTCCCCTCCTATGGCTACACCTTC
>TRBV28|TRBJ1-5|many|.
CASIAGSNQPQHF
TGTGCCAGCATTGCGGGGAGCAATCAGCCCCAGCATTTT
>TRBV10-1|TRBJ1-3|few|.
CASSIILNHGNTIYF
TGCGCCAGCAGTATCATCCTGAATCACGGAAACACCATATATTTT
>TRBV19|TRBJ1-4|few|.
CASARGWFEKLFF
TGTGCCAGTGCAAGAGGGTGGTTCGAAAAACTGTTTTTT
>TRBV7-6|TRBJ1-5|once|.
CASSLIQGGNQPQHF
TGTGCCAGCAGCTTAATTCAGGGAGGCAATCAGCCCCAGCATTTT
>TRBV7-9|TRBJ1-1|many|.
CASSPDRIHAGTEAFF
TGTGCCAGCAGCCCCGACCGCATTCACGCCGGAACTGAAGCTTTCTTT
>TRBV12-5|TRBJ2-7|many|TRBD1
CASGLVTTGGREQYF
TGTGCTAGTGGTTTGGTAACGACAGGGGGCCGCGAGCAGTACTTC
>TRBV20-1|TRBJ1-1|few|.
CSARRRPDTEAFF
TGCAGTGCTAGAAGGCGGCCCGACACTGAAGCTTTCTTT
>TRBV12-3/TRBV12-4|TRBJ2-7|many|.
CASGDGGSHEQYF
TGTGCCAGCGGGGACGGGGGCTCCCACGAGCAGTACTTC
>TRBV3-1|TRBJ1-5|many|.
CASSKLDQPQHF
TGTGCCAGCAGTAAACTCGATCAGCCCCAGCATTTT
>TRBV15|TRBJ2-5|.|.
CATSTGTGGTQYF
TGTGCCACCAGCACCGGGACGGGTGGGACCCAGTACTTC
>TRBV7-7|TRBJ2-1|many|TRBD1
CASSLATGGLDNEQFF
TGTGCTAGCAGCTTAGCGACAGGGGGCTTGGACAATGAGCAGTTCTTC
>TRBV28|TRBJ2-1|.|TRBD1
CASSPGQGALAGAYNEQFF
TGTGCCAGCAGCCCGGGACAGGGGGCCTTAGCGGGAGCCTACAATGAGCAGTTCTTC
>TRBV29-1|TRBJ2-7|.|TRBD2
CSVRPSGIYEQYF
TGCAGCGTTCGACCTAGCGGGATCTACGAGCAGTACTTC